These T cell receptor beta chains were read from a single sample in a study of cytomegalovirus exposure and HLA in healthy donors. Clones were read by immunoSEQ multiplex PCR, and TCRdb kept only the in-frame ones, dropping some. The sample comprises tens of thousands of clones, roughly 92% of which are singletons, and roughly 1.4% rests with the top ten. Material: PBMCs. Receptors originate from a man aged 18 to 29 in good health and CMV-seronegative. The CDR3 runs from the conserved cysteine through the conserved F or W. The D gene is left open where the match is weak. Some rows have no size entry. The others give once, few or many, or a class for an expanded clone.

clone_size: NA; v_call: TRBV5-6; d_call: NA; j_call: TRBJ1-5; cdr3_nt: TGTGCCAGCAGCTTGGCCGGGAATCAGCCCCAGCATTTT; cdr3_aa: CASSLAGNQPQHF
clone_size: NA; v_call: TRBV2; d_call: NA; j_call: TRBJ2-7; cdr3_nt: TGTGCCAGCAGTGAAGGGGGGCGAATGTACGAGCAGTACTTC; cdr3_aa: CASSEGGRMYEQYF
clone_size: NA; v_call: TRBV4-1; d_call: NA; j_call: TRBJ2-1; cdr3_nt: TGCGCCAGCAGCCAAGGGGCTGAGCAGTTCTTC; cdr3_aa: CASSQGAEQFF
clone_size: NA; v_call: TRBV5-4; d_call: TRBD1; j_call: TRBJ1-4; cdr3_nt: TGTGCCAGCAGCTCCTTAAATCAGGGGGCTAATGAAAAACTGTTTTTT; cdr3_aa: CASSSLNQGANEKLFF
clone_size: NA; v_call: TRBV5-1; d_call: TRBD1; j_call: TRBJ2-7; cdr3_nt: TGCGCCAGCAAGGTCCAGGGGGCTAACGAGCAGTACTTC; cdr3_aa: CASKVQGANEQYF
clone_size: NA; v_call: TRBV27; d_call: NA; j_call: TRBJ2-7; cdr3_nt: TGTGCCAGCAGACTACGACAGGACGGATACTCCTACGAGCAGTACTTC; cdr3_aa: CASRLRQDGYSYEQYF
clone_size: NA; v_call: TRBV6-5; d_call: NA; j_call: TRBJ1-2; cdr3_nt: TGTGCCAGCCGGGAGGGGGTTAACTATGGCTACACCTTC; cdr3_aa: CASREGVNYGYTF
clone_size: NA; v_call: TRBV28; d_call: NA; j_call: TRBJ1-1; cdr3_nt: TGTGCCAGCACCTTCAACCGTCCCCCAGATATGAACACTGAAGCTTTCTTT; cdr3_aa: CASTFNRPPDMNTEAFF
clone_size: NA; v_call: TRBV27; d_call: NA; j_call: TRBJ2-7; cdr3_nt: TGTGCCAGCAGTCTGGGACAAGTACCCTACGAGCAGTACTTC; cdr3_aa: CASSLGQVPYEQYF
clone_size: NA; v_call: TRBV29-1; d_call: NA; j_call: TRBJ2-7; cdr3_nt: TGCAGCGTTGAAGTGGAGGGGGCTGAAAACTACGAGCAGTACTTC; cdr3_aa: CSVEVEGAENYEQYF
clone_size: NA; v_call: TRBV28; d_call: TRBD1; j_call: TRBJ2-7; cdr3_nt: TGTGCCAGCATCCCTGGACAGGGGTCGGGCGAGCAGTACTTC; cdr3_aa: CASIPGQGSGEQYF
clone_size: NA; v_call: TRBV27; d_call: TRBD1; j_call: TRBJ2-7; cdr3_nt: TGTGCCAGCAGTTCCCATCCGGGACAGGGCCGTGACGAGCAGTACTTC; cdr3_aa: CASSSHPGQGRDEQYF
clone_size: once; v_call: TRBV7-8; d_call: NA; j_call: TRBJ1-4; cdr3_nt: TGTGCCAGCAGCCCCAGGGACGCGGGACGGCTGTTTTTT; cdr3_aa: CASSPRDAGRLFF
clone_size: NA; v_call: TRBV18; d_call: TRBD2; j_call: TRBJ2-1; cdr3_nt: TGTGCCAGCTCACCACCAGGGACTAGCGGGAGGGCCTGGGATGAGCAGTTCTTC; cdr3_aa: CASSPPGTSGRAWDEQFF
clone_size: few; v_call: TRBV12-5; d_call: TRBD2; j_call: TRBJ2-7; cdr3_nt: TGTGCTAGTGGCCCGGGACTAGCGAGCTACGAGCAGTACTTC; cdr3_aa: CASGPGLASYEQYF
clone_size: NA; v_call: TRBV10-2; d_call: TRBD2; j_call: TRBJ2-1; cdr3_nt: TGCGCCAGCACACTAGCGGGAGTCAACAATGAGCAGTTCTTC; cdr3_aa: CASTLAGVNNEQFF
clone_size: NA; v_call: TRBV28; d_call: TRBD1; j_call: TRBJ2-3; cdr3_nt: TGTGCCAGCAGTGACAGGGCAGATACGCAGTATTTT; cdr3_aa: CASSDRADTQYF
clone_size: NA; v_call: TRBV11-2; d_call: NA; j_call: TRBJ2-2; cdr3_nt: TGTGCCAGCAGCTCCGGGTTGGTCGGGGAGCTGTTTTTT; cdr3_aa: CASSSGLVGELFF
clone_size: NA; v_call: TRBV12-5; d_call: NA; j_call: TRBJ1-4; cdr3_nt: TGTGCTAGTGGTTTGGGGACAGTTCGGTTTTTT; cdr3_aa: CASGLGTVRFF
clone_size: NA; v_call: TRBV29-1; d_call: NA; j_call: TRBJ2-7; cdr3_nt: TGCAGCGTTGGCCTAAACAGGGGGGGGTTCTACGAGCAGTACTTC; cdr3_aa: CSVGLNRGGFYEQYF
clone_size: NA; v_call: TRBV5-5; d_call: NA; j_call: TRBJ2-7; cdr3_nt: TGTGCCAGCAGCTTGGCCAGGGGTTACGAGCAGTACTTC; cdr3_aa: CASSLARGYEQYF